One sample yielded the 21 T cell receptor beta chains listed below, sequenced in a study of CD8 T cells in ankylosing spondylitis. Overall study results and limits: What appeared characteristic of ankylosing spondylitis blood was a TCR beta motif of under 10 highly homologous variants.

TCRdb redid the calling of the 5' RACE reads with MiXCR, one entry per CDR3 protein. Among about 450,000 distinct CDR3 sequences listed, about 25% were seen once. Their specific antigens are unknown. Material for sequencing was blood, either unsorted or a sorted T cell fraction (not recorded which). The receptors come from a male donor with ankylosing spondylitis.

The chain combines TRBV7-6 with TRBJ1-5; D perhaps matches TRBD1 (5 bases). The CDR3 spans 12 residues. Germline CDR1 SGHVS, CDR2 FNYEAQ. The germline V and J ends were trimmed by 0 bases and 9 bases, with 6 bases remaining between them. CDR3 DNA: TGTGCCAGCAGCTTAGCGGGGGGGCCCCAGCATTTT. Protein: CASSLAGGPQHF.

The table lists this clonotype with many counts. The V gene is TRBV7-9, the J gene TRBJ1-1; 8 positions match TRBD1. Trimming cost V 5 bases and J 0 bases; bases outside gene matches: 8. CDR1 is SEHNR and CDR2 is FQNEAQ in the germline V gene (reference sequence). The CDR3 extends over 16 amino acids. This chain's CDR3 is CASSNIGQGMNTEAFF. DNA for the CDR3: TGTGCCAGCAGCAATATCGGACAGGGAATGAACACTGAAGCTTTCTTT.

This clonotype was detected only a few times. CDR3 nucleotides: TGCGCCAGCAGCTTGGCTCTGACCTCTGGGGCCAACGTCCTGACTTTC. Translated, it gives CASSLALTSGANVLTF. This chain connects TRBV5-1 to TRBJ2-6; D is undetermined. Trimming left V 0 bases short and J 0 bases short, with 7 bases between. The CDR3 length is 16 residues. Germline-derived CDR1 and CDR2 are SGHRS and YFSETQ.

This clonotype was observed at least ten times. The V gene is TRBV30, the J gene TRBJ2-2; TRBD2 agrees at 8 bases. CDR1 and CDR2 (germline): GTSNPN, SVGIG (reference sequence). J lost 1 base, V lost 5 bases, and 6 bases had no gene match. The CDR3 sequence is 15 residues long. The CDR3 region is CAWSRLAMNTGELFF. The CDR3 coding sequence is TGTGCCTGGTCGAGACTAGCGATGAACACCGGGGAGCTGTTTTTT.

This clonotype was observed many times. The V and J genes are TRBV4-2 and TRBJ2-1; a possible D gene is TRBD1 (7 bases). The CDR3 runs 14 residues. The germline CDR1 and CDR2 sequences are LGHNA and YNFKEQ. V was cut by 7 bases and J by 5 bases, with 15 bases left in between. In DNA, the CDR3 is TGTGCCAGCACCCAGGGGGGATTTGACAATGAGCAGTTCTTC. Translation: CASTQGGFDNEQFF.

This sequence joins TRBV12-3 or TRBV12-4 and TRBJ1-5, with no clear D. This CDR3 comprises 15 residues. The ends were cut back, 5 bases at V and 1 base at J, with 12 bases in the middle. Here the CDR3 reads CASSRAVGSNQPQHF. The CDR3 DNA reads as TGTGCCAGCAGTCGCGCGGTGGGCAGCAATCAGCCCCAGCATTTT.

The gene calls are TRBV2 and TRBJ1-1; a possible D gene is TRBD1 (6 bases). Germline CDR1 is SNHLY and CDR2 is FYNNEI. The CDR3 sequence is 13 residues long. The ends were cut back, 3 bases at V and 8 bases at J, with 13 bases in the middle. The DNA for the CDR3 is TGTGCCAGCAGTGATGTCCGGGGGCGGGAAGCTTTCTTT. It encodes CASSDVRGREAFF.

This clonotype occurred many times. J is TRBJ2-5 and V is TRBV7-9; D is unresolved. The V and J ends lost 6 bases and 5 bases respectively, with 16 bases between them. Germline V gene lookup returns CDR1 SEHNR and CDR2 FQNEAQ (reference sequence). There are 14 residues in the CDR3. Here the CDR3 reads CASSPRQSMETQYF. The CDR3, as DNA: TGTGCCAGCAGTCCGCGTCAGAGTATGGAGACCCAGTACTTC.

In this sample, this clonotype turned up a few times. The V gene is TRBV20-1, the J gene TRBJ2-7, with D possibly matching TRBD2 (6 bases). In germline, CDR1 is DFQATT, CDR2 SNEGSKA (reference sequence). The CDR3 runs 12 residues. V lost 6 bases, J lost 6 bases, and 15 bases lay in between. The CDR3 DNA reads as TGCAGTGCCACCACTAGCCCGCGCGAGCAGTACTTC. It specifies CSATTSPREQYF.

V and J are TRBV12-3 or TRBV12-4 and TRBJ2-2; D not certain. The CDR3 loop spans 12 amino acids. Trimming shortened V by 10 bases and J by 4 bases, and 10 bases separated the two germline ends. The DNA of the CDR3 is TGTGCCACAAGAGAGCCCACCGGGGAGCTGTTTTTT. Amino acids: CATREPTGELFF.

This clonotype has more than one count but fewer than ten. V usage is TRBV5-1 and J usage is TRBJ2-2; TRBD2 aligns across 9 bases. The CDR3 has 15 amino acids. CDR1 SGHRS and CDR2 YFSETQ come from the germline V gene. V lost 3 bases, J lost 3 bases, and 3 bases stayed unmatched. In DNA, the CDR3 is TGCGCCAGCAGCTCTAGCGGGACACACACCGGGGAGCTGTTTTTT. Translation: CASSSSGTHTGELFF.

This sequence joins TRBV5-1 and TRBJ2-3, with TRBD2 identical over 7 bases. Germline loops: CDR1 SGHRS, CDR2 YFSETQ. The CDR3 covers 16 residues. The trim removed 0 bases at V and 2 bases at J, leaving 6 bases unmatched. CDR3: CASSLAASGVTDTQYF. Here the CDR3 DNA reads TGCGCCAGCAGCTTGGCTGCTAGCGGAGTCACAGATACGCAGTATTTT.

This clonotype has a single count. The missing conserved phenylalanine or tryptophan at the end of this CDR3 makes a read error likely. The chain has TRBV5-6 and TRBJ2-6; D is possibly TRBD2 (5 bases). The germline V gene has CDR1 SGHDT and CDR2 YYEEEE. With 0 bases removed from V and 0 bases from J, the gap between germline ends came to 16 bases. The CDR3 contains 19 residues. Written as DNA, the CDR3 is TGTGCCAGCAGCTTGGGATTGGAGGATCCAAGCTCTGGGGCCAACGTCCTGACTTTA. It yields the protein CASSLGLEDPSSGANVLTL.

V is TRBV29-1 and J is TRBJ1-2, with a tentative D call TRBD1 (5 bases). This CDR3 is 15 amino acids long. The ends were cut back, 3 bases at V and 0 bases at J, with 14 bases in the middle. CDR1 is SQVTM and CDR2 is ANQGSEA in the germline V gene. CDR3 protein: CSVDGARGANYGYTF. CDR3 DNA: TGCAGCGTTGACGGGGCCCGGGGAGCTAACTATGGCTACACCTTC. The variable domain in full, with the rest retrieved from reference TRBV29-1 and TRBJ1-2, is SAVISQKPSRDICQRGTSLTIQCQVDSQVTMMFWYRQQPGQSLTLIATANQGSEATYESGFVIDKFPISRPNLTFSTLTVSNMSPEDSSIYLCSVDGARGANYGYTFGSGTRLTVV.

CDR3 sequence (DNA): TGTGCCAGCAGCCTCGGTGGGACAGGGTATTACGAGCAGTACGTC. Its protein is CASSLGGTGYYEQYV. This chain links TRBV11-3 with TRBJ2-7; 9 bases match TRBD1. Germline CDR1 and CDR2: SGHNT and YENEEA. The CDR3 contains 15 residues. V lost 5 bases, J lost 4 bases, and 9 bases stayed unmatched.

This clonotype has a handful of counts. V usage is TRBV20-1 and J usage is TRBJ2-3; 10 bases map to TRBD1. Per germline, CDR1 DFQATT and CDR2 SNEGSKA (reference sequence). This CDR3 region has 16 residues. V was pared by 6 bases and J by 4 bases, with 13 bases of the junction left unmatched. CDR3 bases: TGCAGTGCGGAAAGATTAAGGGACAGGGGTTCAGATACGCAGTATTTT. Translated, it gives CSAERLRDRGSDTQYF.

This clonotype was observed a handful of times. The V gene is TRBV20-1, the J gene TRBJ2-3; D is unclear. Trimming removed 1 base at V and 0 bases at J, with 5 bases between. Germline V gives CDR1 DFQATT, CDR2 SNEGSKA (reference sequence). The CDR3 has 13 residues. The chain's CDR3 is CSARAQSTDTQYF. CDR3 bases: TGCAGTGCTAGAGCTCAGAGCACAGATACGCAGTATTTT.

This clonotype was counted only a few times. The V gene is TRBV5-1, the J gene TRBJ2-7; D remains ambiguous. The germline V gene has CDR1 SGHRS and CDR2 YFSETQ. This CDR3 spans 14 amino acids. V gave up 5 bases and J gave up 4 bases, with 16 bases separating them. The DNA for the CDR3 is TGCGCCAGCAGACCTACCTATCAGAGGTACGAGCAGTACTTC. It codes for CASRPTYQRYEQYF. The full variable domain, completed using reference TRBV5-1 and TRBJ2-7, is KAGVTQTPRYLIKTRGQQVTLSCSPISGHRSVSWYQQTPGQGLQFLFEYFSETQRNKGNFPGRFSGRQFSNSRSEMNVSTLELGDSALYLCASRPTYQRYEQYFGPGTRLTVT.

This clonotype was observed a handful of times. The chain has TRBV11-2 and TRBJ2-1, with 14 bases matching TRBD2. The CDR3 length is 19 residues. The germline V gene encodes CDR1 SGHAT and CDR2 FQNNGV. Losses at the gene ends were 1 base for V and 7 bases for J; bases not matched to a gene: 12. CDR3 in amino acids: CASSLALGLAGGRSNEQFF. Written as DNA, the CDR3 is TGTGCCAGCAGCTTAGCTCTCGGACTAGCGGGAGGAAGGTCGAATGAGCAGTTCTTC. Full variable domain (missing parts from reference TRBV11-2 and TRBJ2-1): EAGVAQSPRYKIIEKRQSVAFWCNPISGHATLYWYQQILGQGPKLLIQFQNNGVVDDSQLPKDRFSAERLKGVDSTLKIQPAKLEDSAVYLCASSLALGLAGGRSNEQFFGPGTRLTVL.

This clonotype was detected once. This rearrangement joins TRBV6-5 to TRBJ2-7; D might be TRBD2 (6 bases). The CDR3 consists of 15 residues. Germline values: CDR1 MNHEY, CDR2 SVGAGI. The V end lost 3 bases, the J end lost 3 bases, and 15 bases lay between the germline ends. The CDR3 loop reads CASSYSELASYEQYF. The DNA for the CDR3 is TGTGCCAGCAGTTATTCAGAACTAGCAAGCTACGAGCAGTACTTC.

V and J are TRBV5-1 and TRBJ2-3, with TRBD2 matching over 8 bases. The CDR3 contains 14 residues. Trimming took 3 bases from V and 5 from J; bases not matched to a gene: 5. Germline V gene lookup returns CDR1 SGHRS and CDR2 YFSETQ. The CDR3 sequence is CASSSTGLGDTQYF. The CDR3 DNA is TGCGCCAGCAGCTCAACGGGACTAGGAGATACGCAGTATTTT.